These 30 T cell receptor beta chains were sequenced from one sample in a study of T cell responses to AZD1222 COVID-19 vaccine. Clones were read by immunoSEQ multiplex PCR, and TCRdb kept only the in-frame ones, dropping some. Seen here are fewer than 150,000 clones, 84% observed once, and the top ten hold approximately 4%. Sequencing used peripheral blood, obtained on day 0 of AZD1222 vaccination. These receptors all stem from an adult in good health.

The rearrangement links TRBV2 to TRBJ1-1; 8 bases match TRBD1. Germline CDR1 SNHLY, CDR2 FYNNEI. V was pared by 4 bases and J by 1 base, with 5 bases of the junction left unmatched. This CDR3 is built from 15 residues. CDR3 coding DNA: TGTGCCAGCAGTGTGGACAGGGAACCGAACACTGAAGCTTTCTTT. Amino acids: CASSVDREPNTEAFF.

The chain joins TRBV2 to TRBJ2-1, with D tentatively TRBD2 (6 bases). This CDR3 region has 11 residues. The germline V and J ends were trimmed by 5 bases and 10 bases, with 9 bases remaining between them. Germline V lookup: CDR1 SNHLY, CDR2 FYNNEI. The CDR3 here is CASSIGLEQFF. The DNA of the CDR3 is TGTGCCAGCAGTATAGGACTAGAGCAGTTCTTC.

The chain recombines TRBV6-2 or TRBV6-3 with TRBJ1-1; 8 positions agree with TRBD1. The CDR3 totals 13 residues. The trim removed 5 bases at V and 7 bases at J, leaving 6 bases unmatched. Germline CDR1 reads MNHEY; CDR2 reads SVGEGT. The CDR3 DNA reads TGTGCCAGCAGTGGCCTCGGACAGGGTGAAGCTTTCTTT. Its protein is CASSGLGQGEAFF.

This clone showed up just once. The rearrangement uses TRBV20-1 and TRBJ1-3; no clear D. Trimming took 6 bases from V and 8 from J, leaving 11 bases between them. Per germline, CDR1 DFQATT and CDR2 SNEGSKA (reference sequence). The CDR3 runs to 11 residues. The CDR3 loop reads CSARPVDTIYF. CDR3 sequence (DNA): TGCAGTGCGAGGCCTGTGGACACCATATATTTT.

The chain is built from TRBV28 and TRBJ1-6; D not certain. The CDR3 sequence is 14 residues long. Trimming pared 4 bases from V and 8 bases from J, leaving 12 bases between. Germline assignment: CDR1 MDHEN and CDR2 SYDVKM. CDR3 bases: TGTGCCAGCAGTTCACCCAGACTGGATTCACCCCTCCACTTT. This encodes CASSSPRLDSPLHF.

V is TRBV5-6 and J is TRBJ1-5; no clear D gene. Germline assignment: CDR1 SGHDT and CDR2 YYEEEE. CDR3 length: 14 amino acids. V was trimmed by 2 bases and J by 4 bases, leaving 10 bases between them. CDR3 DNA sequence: TGTGCCAGCAGCTTAGGCAAGGTTAATCAGCCCCAGCATTTT. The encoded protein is CASSLGKVNQPQHF.

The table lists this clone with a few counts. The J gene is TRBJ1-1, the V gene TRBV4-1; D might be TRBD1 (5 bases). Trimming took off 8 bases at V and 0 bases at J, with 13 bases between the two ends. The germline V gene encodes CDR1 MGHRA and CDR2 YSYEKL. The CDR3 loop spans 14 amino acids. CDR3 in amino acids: CASGAGLLNTEAFF. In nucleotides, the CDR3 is TGCGCCAGCGGAGCGGGACTCTTGAACACTGAAGCTTTCTTT.

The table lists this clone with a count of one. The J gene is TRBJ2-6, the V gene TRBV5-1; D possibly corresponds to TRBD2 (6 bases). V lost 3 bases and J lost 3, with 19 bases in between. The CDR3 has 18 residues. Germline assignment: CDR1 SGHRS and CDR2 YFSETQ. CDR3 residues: CASSSPVAGRGGANVLTF. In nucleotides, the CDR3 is TGCGCCAGCAGCTCGCCAGTGGCGGGGCGTGGTGGGGCCAACGTCCTGACTTTC.

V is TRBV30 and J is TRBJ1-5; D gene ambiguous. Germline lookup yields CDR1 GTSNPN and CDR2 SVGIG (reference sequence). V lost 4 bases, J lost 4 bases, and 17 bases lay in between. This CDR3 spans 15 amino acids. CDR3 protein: CAWTGQFGGNQPQHF. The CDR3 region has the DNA TGTGCCTGGACCGGGCAGTTTGGAGGAAATCAGCCCCAGCATTTT.

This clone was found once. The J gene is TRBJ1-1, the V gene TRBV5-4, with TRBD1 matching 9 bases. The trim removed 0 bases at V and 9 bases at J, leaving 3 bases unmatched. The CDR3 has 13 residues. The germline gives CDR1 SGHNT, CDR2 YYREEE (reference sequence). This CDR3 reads CASSLDRGLQAFF. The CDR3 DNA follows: TGTGCCAGCAGCTTGGACAGGGGGCTCCAAGCTTTCTTT.

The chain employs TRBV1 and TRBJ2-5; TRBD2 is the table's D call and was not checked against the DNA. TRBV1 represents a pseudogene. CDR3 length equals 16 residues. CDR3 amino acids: CTSSQDLAGGEETQYF. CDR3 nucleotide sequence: TGCACCAGCAGCCAAGATCTAGCGGGGGGGGAAGAGACCCAGTACTTC.

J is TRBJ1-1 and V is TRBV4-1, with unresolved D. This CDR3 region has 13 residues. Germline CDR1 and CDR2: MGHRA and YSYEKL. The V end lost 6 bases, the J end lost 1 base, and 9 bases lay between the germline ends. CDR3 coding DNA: TGCGCCAGCAGGGGTACGGGGAACACTGAAGCTTTCTTT. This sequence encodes CASRGTGNTEAFF.

The CDR3 loop is CASSVRDSSYEQYF. Written as DNA, the CDR3 is TGTGCCAGCAGCGTCCGGGACAGTAGCTACGAGCAGTACTTC. This rearrangement joins TRBV9 to TRBJ2-7; the match to TRBD1 covers 7 bases. This CDR3 is built from 14 residues. Germline-derived CDR1 and CDR2 are SGDLS and YYNGEE. J was trimmed by 3 bases and V by 2 bases; bases with no gene match: 5. Full variable domain (remainder filled in from reference TRBV9 and TRBJ2-7): DSGVTQTPKHLITATGQRVTLRCSPRSGDLSVYWYQQSLDQGLQFLIQYYNGEERAKGNILERFSAQQFPDLHSELNLSSLELGDSALYFCASSVRDSSYEQYFGPGTRLTVT.

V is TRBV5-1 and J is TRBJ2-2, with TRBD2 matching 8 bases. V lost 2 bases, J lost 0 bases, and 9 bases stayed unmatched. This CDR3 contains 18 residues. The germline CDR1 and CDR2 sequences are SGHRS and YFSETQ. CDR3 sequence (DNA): TGCGCCAGCAGCTTATCGCAGCGGGGGCGAACGAACACCGGGGAGCTGTTTTTT. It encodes CASSLSQRGRTNTGELFF. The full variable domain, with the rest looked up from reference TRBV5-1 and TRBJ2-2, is KAGVTQTPRYLIKTRGQQVTLSCSPISGHRSVSWYQQTPGQGLQFLFEYFSETQRNKGNFPGRFSGRQFSNSRSEMNVSTLELGDSALYLCASSLSQRGRTNTGELFFGEGSRLTVL.

The chain's CDR3 is CAIRSPTGAQNTEAFF. The CDR3 bases are TGTGCCATCAGATCCCCCACAGGGGCTCAGAACACTGAAGCTTTCTTT. The chain carries TRBV2 and TRBJ1-1, with 7 bases aligning to TRBD1. V trimming: 10 bases; J trimming: 1 base; junction bases outside the gene matches: 15. Germline V gene lookup returns CDR1 SNHLY and CDR2 FYNNEI. This CDR3 has 16 residues.

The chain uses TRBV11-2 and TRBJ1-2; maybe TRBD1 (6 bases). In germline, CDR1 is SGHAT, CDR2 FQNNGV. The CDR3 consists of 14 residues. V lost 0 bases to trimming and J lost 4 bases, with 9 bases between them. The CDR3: CASSLEGAAYGYTF. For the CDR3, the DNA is TGTGCCAGCAGCTTAGAGGGGGCTGCCTATGGCTACACCTTC. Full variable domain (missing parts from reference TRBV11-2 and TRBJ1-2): EAGVAQSPRYKIIEKRQSVAFWCNPISGHATLYWYQQILGQGPKLLIQFQNNGVVDDSQLPKDRFSAERLKGVDSTLKIQPAKLEDSAVYLCASSLEGAAYGYTFGSGTRLTVV.

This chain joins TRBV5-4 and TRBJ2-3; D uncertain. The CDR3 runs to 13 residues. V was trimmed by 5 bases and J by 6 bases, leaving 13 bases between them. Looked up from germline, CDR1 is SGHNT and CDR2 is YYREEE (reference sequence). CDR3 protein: CASSPEQGDTQYF. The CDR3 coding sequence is TGTGCCAGCAGTCCGGAACAAGGCGATACGCAGTATTTT.

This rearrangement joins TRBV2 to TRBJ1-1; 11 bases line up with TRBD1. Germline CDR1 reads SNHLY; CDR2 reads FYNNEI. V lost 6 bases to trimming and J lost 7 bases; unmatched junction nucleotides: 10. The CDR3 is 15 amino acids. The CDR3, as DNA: TGTGCCAGCAGCCTCAACCCCGGGACAGGGGGTGAAGCTTTCTTT. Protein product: CASSLNPGTGGEAFF.

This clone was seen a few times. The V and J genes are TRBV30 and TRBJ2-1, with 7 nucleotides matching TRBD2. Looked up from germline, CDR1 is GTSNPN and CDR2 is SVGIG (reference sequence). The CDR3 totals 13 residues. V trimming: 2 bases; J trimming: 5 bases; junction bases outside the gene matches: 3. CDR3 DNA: TGTGCCTGGAGTTCCAGCGGGGACAATGAGCAGTTCTTC. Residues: CAWSSSGDNEQFF. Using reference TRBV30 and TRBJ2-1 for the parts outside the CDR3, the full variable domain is SQTIHQWPATLVQPVGSPLSLECTVEGTSNPNLYWYRQAAGRGLQLLFYSVGIGQISSEVPQNLSASRPQDRQFILSSKKLLLSDSGFYLCAWSSSGDNEQFFGPGTRLTVL.

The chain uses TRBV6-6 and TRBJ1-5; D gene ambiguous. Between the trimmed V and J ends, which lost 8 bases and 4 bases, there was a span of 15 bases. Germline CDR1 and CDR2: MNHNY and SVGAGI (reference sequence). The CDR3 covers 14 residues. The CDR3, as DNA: TGTGCCAGCCTCTCACGACGGAAAAATCAGCCCCAGCATTTT. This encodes CASLSRRKNQPQHF.

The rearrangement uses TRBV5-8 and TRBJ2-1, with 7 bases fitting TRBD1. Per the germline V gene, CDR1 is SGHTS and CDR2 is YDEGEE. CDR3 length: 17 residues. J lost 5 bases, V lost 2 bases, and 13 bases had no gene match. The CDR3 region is CASSFQITGTANNEQFF. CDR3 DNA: TGTGCCAGCAGCTTTCAGATAACCGGGACAGCAAACAATGAGCAGTTCTTC.

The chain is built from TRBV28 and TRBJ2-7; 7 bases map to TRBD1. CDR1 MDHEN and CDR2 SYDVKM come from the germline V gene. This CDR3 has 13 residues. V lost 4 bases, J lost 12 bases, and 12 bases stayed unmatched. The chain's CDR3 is CASSSGQVRGLYF. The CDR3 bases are TGTGCCAGCAGTTCCGGACAGGTACGCGGGTTGTACTTC.

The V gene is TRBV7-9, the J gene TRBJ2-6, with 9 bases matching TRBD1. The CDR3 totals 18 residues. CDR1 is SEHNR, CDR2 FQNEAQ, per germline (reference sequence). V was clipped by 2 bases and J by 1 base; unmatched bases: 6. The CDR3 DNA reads TGTGCCAGCAGCTTAAGACAGGGGGAAGCATCTGGGGCCAACGTCCTGACTTTC. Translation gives CASSLRQGEASGANVLTF.

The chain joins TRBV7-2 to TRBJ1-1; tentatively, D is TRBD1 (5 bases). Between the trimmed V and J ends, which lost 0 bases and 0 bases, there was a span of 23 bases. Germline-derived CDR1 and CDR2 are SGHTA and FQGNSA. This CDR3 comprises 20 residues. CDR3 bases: TGTGCCAGCAGCTTAGCCGCTGGAGGGGTGAAGAGGCATATGAACACTGAAGCTTTCTTT. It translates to CASSLAAGGVKRHMNTEAFF.

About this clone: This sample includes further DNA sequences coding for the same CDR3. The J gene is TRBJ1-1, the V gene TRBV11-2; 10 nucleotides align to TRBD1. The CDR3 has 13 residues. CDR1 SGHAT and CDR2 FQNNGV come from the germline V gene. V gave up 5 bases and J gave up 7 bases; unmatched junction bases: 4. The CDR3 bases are TGTGCCAGCAGCCTCGGGACAGGGGTTGAAGCTTTCTTT. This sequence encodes CASSLGTGVEAFF.

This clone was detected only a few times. The CDR3 is CASTPSGDTEAFF. CDR3 nucleotide sequence: TGTGCCAGCACTCCCAGCGGGGACACTGAAGCTTTCTTT. The V call is TRBV5-4, the J call TRBJ1-1; D is undetermined. The CDR3 consists of 13 residues. Germline CDR1 is SGHNT and CDR2 is YYREEE (reference sequence). The germline V and J ends were trimmed by 6 bases and 3 bases, with 12 bases remaining between them. The whole variable domain, filled in from reference TRBV5-4 and TRBJ1-1, reads ETGVTQSPTHLIKTRGQQVTLRCSSQSGHNTVSWYQQALGQGPQFIFQYYREEENGRGNFPPRFSGLQFPNYSSELNVNALELDDSALYLCASTPSGDTEAFFGQGTRLTVV.

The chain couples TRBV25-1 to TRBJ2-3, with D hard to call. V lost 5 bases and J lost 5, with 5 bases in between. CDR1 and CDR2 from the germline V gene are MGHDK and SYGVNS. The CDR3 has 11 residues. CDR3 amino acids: CASSTLDTQYF. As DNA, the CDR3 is TGTGCCAGCAGTACCCTAGATACGCAGTATTTT.

Written as DNA, the CDR3 is TGCGCCAGCAGCCAAGGTCGGGGGGCCGGTAGCAATCAGCCCCAGCATTTT. Its protein is CASSQGRGAGSNQPQHF. The chain links TRBV4-1 to TRBJ1-5; the D gene is possibly TRBD1 (6 bases). The V end was cut by 1 base, the J end by 0 bases, with 13 bases between. There are 17 residues in the CDR3. Germline assignment: CDR1 MGHRA and CDR2 YSYEKL.

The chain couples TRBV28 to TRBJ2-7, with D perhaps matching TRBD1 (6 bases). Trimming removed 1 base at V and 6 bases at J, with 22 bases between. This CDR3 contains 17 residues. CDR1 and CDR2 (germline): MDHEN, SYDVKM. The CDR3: CASSLYSRGPGVAEQYF. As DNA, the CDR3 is TGTGCCAGCAGTTTATATTCCCGGGGCCCAGGGGTAGCCGAGCAGTACTTC.

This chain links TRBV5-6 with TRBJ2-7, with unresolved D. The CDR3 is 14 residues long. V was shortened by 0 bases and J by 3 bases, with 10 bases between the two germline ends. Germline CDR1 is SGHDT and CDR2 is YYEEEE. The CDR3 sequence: CASSLGHLSYEQYF. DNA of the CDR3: TGTGCCAGCAGCTTGGGACATCTTAGCTACGAGCAGTACTTC. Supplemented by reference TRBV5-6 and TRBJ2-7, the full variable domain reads DAGVTQSPTHLIKTRGQQVTLRCSPKSGHDTVSWYQQALGQGPQFIFQYYEEEERQRGNFPDRFSGHQFPNYSSELNVNALLLGDSALYLCASSLGHLSYEQYFGPGTRLTVT.